The rows below give T cell receptor beta chains drawn from one sample of a study of T cell responses to AZD1222 COVID-19 vaccine. Clones were sequenced by immunoSEQ multiplex PCR, and TCRdb holds only the in-frame ones, with some missing. The repertoire holds fewer than 200,000 clones, with 88% as singletons. The material was peripheral blood, obtained 28 days after the second AZD1222 dose. The source is an adult who received the AZD1222 COVID-19 vaccine. Each CDR3 is given with its conserved first and last residue. The order of the fields is clone size, J gene, V gene, D gene, CDR3 DNA, CDR3 protein. The D gene is left open where the match is weak. Clone size is given for some rows only: seen once, a few or many times, or a class if the clone is expanded.

clone_size: .
j_call: TRBJ2-5
v_call: TRBV7-9
d_call: .
cdr3_nt: TGTGCCAGCAGCAAAAACGCGGGGAGTATCGAGACCCAGTACTTC
cdr3_aa: CASSKNAGSIETQYF

clone_size: .
j_call: TRBJ1-1
v_call: TRBV7-9
d_call: TRBD1
cdr3_nt: TGTGCCAGCAGCTTAGCTCGGTACGGGACAGGGGGCGAAAACACTGAAGCTTTCTTT
cdr3_aa: CASSLARYGTGGENTEAFF

clone_size: .
j_call: TRBJ1-2
v_call: TRBV6-5
d_call: TRBD1
cdr3_nt: TGTGCCAGCAGCAGACAGGGGGTCTATGGCTACACCTTC
cdr3_aa: CASSRQGVYGYTF

clone_size: .
j_call: TRBJ1-1
v_call: TRBV6-6
d_call: .
cdr3_nt: TGTGCCAGCAGTTACTCGGCCACTGAAGCTTTCTTT
cdr3_aa: CASSYSATEAFF

clone_size: .
j_call: TRBJ2-3
v_call: TRBV16
d_call: .
cdr3_nt: TGTGCCAGCAGCAGCGGGTACGGGGATACGCAGTATTTT
cdr3_aa: CASSSGYGDTQYF

clone_size: .
j_call: TRBJ1-1
v_call: TRBV10-2
d_call: .
cdr3_nt: TGCGCCAGCAGTGAGGACCGCTCCACTGAAGCTTTCTTT
cdr3_aa: CASSEDRSTEAFF

clone_size: .
j_call: TRBJ1-1
v_call: TRBV5-1
d_call: .
cdr3_nt: TGCGCCAGCAGCCCTCGCCCTACTGGAGGGACTGAAGCTTTCTTT
cdr3_aa: CASSPRPTGGTEAFF

clone_size: .
j_call: TRBJ2-2
v_call: TRBV6-1
d_call: .
cdr3_nt: TGTGCCAGCAGTTCCGGGGAGGACACCGGGGAGCTGTTTTTT
cdr3_aa: CASSSGEDTGELFF

clone_size: .
j_call: TRBJ1-5
v_call: TRBV6-5
d_call: .
cdr3_nt: TGTGCCAGCACCACGGAGGCGACGGTGAAGCCCCAGCATTTT
cdr3_aa: CASTTEATVKPQHF

clone_size: .
j_call: TRBJ1-4
v_call: TRBV28
d_call: .
cdr3_nt: TGTGCCAGCAGTCTAAGCACAGGTCCAACTAATGAAAAACTGTTTTTT
cdr3_aa: CASSLSTGPTNEKLFF

clone_size: .
j_call: TRBJ2-2
v_call: TRBV2
d_call: .
cdr3_nt: TGTGCCAGCAGATTAGACGGGACCGGGGAGCTGTTTTTT
cdr3_aa: CASRLDGTGELFF

clone_size: .
j_call: TRBJ2-1
v_call: TRBV10-3
d_call: TRBD1
cdr3_nt: TGTGCCATCAGTGAACAGGGGAATGAGCAGTTCTTC
cdr3_aa: CAISEQGNEQFF

clone_size: .
j_call: TRBJ1-6
v_call: TRBV2
d_call: TRBD1
cdr3_nt: TGTGCCAGCACCGGGGACAGGGATCCCTTTTTGACCCTCCACTTT
cdr3_aa: CASTGDRDPFLTLHF

clone_size: .
j_call: TRBJ1-2
v_call: TRBV5-6
d_call: .
cdr3_nt: TGTGCCAGCAGTTCCACTGTTGCTGGCTACACCTTC
cdr3_aa: CASSSTVAGYTF

clone_size: once
j_call: TRBJ2-7
v_call: TRBV20-1
d_call: .
cdr3_nt: TGCAGTGCTACAACTAGAGGCGAGCAGTACTTC
cdr3_aa: CSATTRGEQYF

clone_size: .
j_call: TRBJ2-5
v_call: TRBV29-1
d_call: .
cdr3_nt: TGCAGCGTTGCGGGACACACCTCGAGTGGGACCCAGTACTTC
cdr3_aa: CSVAGHTSSGTQYF

clone_size: .
j_call: TRBJ2-5
v_call: TRBV6-1
d_call: TRBD2
cdr3_nt: TGTGCCAGCAGTGAATTGTCGGGGGGTAAGGGAGAGACCCAGTACTTC
cdr3_aa: CASSELSGGKGETQYF

clone_size: .
j_call: TRBJ2-7
v_call: TRBV7-9
d_call: .
cdr3_nt: TGTGCCAGCAGTTATACTCTTCAGGGTCCCTACGAGCAGTACTTC
cdr3_aa: CASSYTLQGPYEQYF

clone_size: few
j_call: TRBJ1-2
v_call: TRBV2
d_call: .
cdr3_nt: TGTGCCAGCACGACGACCCGGGCGGACTATGGCTACACCTTC
cdr3_aa: CASTTTRADYGYTF

clone_size: .
j_call: TRBJ1-2
v_call: TRBV6-5
d_call: .
cdr3_nt: TGTGCCAGCAGTTGGGCTCCAAATGATGGCTACACCTTC
cdr3_aa: CASSWAPNDGYTF

clone_size: .
j_call: TRBJ1-1
v_call: TRBV5-4
d_call: TRBD1
cdr3_nt: TGTGCCAGCAGCTTGGGGACAGGGGGAGCTAACGGTGAAGCTTTCTTT
cdr3_aa: CASSLGTGGANGEAFF

clone_size: once
j_call: TRBJ1-4
v_call: TRBV4-1
d_call: .
cdr3_nt: TGCGCCAGCAGCCCAAGGCCCGGGGGGAGCGGAGAAAAACTGTTTTTT
cdr3_aa: CASSPRPGGSGEKLFF

clone_size: .
j_call: TRBJ1-4
v_call: TRBV27
d_call: TRBD1
cdr3_nt: TGTGCCAGCAGTCCCCGCAGGGGGGATGAAAAACTGTTTTTT
cdr3_aa: CASSPRRGDEKLFF

clone_size: .
j_call: TRBJ1-1
v_call: TRBV15
d_call: TRBD1
cdr3_nt: TGTGCCACCCGGCAGGAGGGGGCACGGAACACTGAAGCTTTCTTT
cdr3_aa: CATRQEGARNTEAFF

clone_size: few
j_call: TRBJ1-2
v_call: TRBV5-4
d_call: .
cdr3_nt: TGTGCCAGCAGCCTGCGTTTGGCCGGTGGCTACACCTTC
cdr3_aa: CASSLRLAGGYTF

clone_size: .
j_call: TRBJ2-7
v_call: TRBV16
d_call: TRBD1
cdr3_nt: TGTGCCAGCAGCCAATCGGGCAGGGGGGAGCAGTACTTC
cdr3_aa: CASSQSGRGEQYF

clone_size: .
j_call: TRBJ2-7
v_call: TRBV11-2
d_call: .
cdr3_nt: TGTGCCAGCAGCTTCCAGGGCTCTAGTTACGAGCAGTACTTC
cdr3_aa: CASSFQGSSYEQYF

clone_size: .
j_call: TRBJ2-7
v_call: TRBV13
d_call: TRBD2
cdr3_nt: TGTGCCAGCAGCTTAGGGGCGGGGGATATCTACGAGCAGTACTTC
cdr3_aa: CASSLGAGDIYEQYF

clone_size: .
j_call: TRBJ2-3
v_call: TRBV14
d_call: TRBD2
cdr3_nt: TGTGCCAGCAGCCCCCTAGCGGGGACAGATACGCAGTATTTT
cdr3_aa: CASSPLAGTDTQYF

clone_size: .
j_call: TRBJ2-6
v_call: TRBV9
d_call: .
cdr3_nt: TGTGCCAGCAGCGGATACCGGGGGTACTCTGGGGCCAACGTCCTGACTTTC
cdr3_aa: CASSGYRGYSGANVLTF

clone_size: .
j_call: TRBJ1-5
v_call: TRBV18
d_call: .
cdr3_nt: TGTGCCAGCTCAACGTCGGGGGACGCTCAGCCCCAGCATTTT
cdr3_aa: CASSTSGDAQPQHF

clone_size: .
j_call: TRBJ1-1
v_call: TRBV6-5
d_call: .
cdr3_nt: TGTGCCAGCAGTTACACATTGCGGGGTAGGGCTTTCTTT
cdr3_aa: CASSYTLRGRAFF

clone_size: .
j_call: TRBJ1-6
v_call: TRBV7-2
d_call: .
cdr3_nt: TGTGCCAGCAGCTCGGCAGAGGAATCACCCCTCCACTTT
cdr3_aa: CASSSAEESPLHF

clone_size: few
j_call: TRBJ1-4
v_call: TRBV5-1
d_call: TRBD1
cdr3_nt: TGCGCCAGCAGCCCTAGACAGGGGGGCTATACTCCGAATGAAAAACTGTTTTTT
cdr3_aa: CASSPRQGGYTPNEKLFF

clone_size: .
j_call: TRBJ2-7
v_call: TRBV3-1/TRBV3-2
d_call: .
cdr3_nt: TGTGCCAGCAGCCAAGATGCCCTTTCCTACGAGCAGTACTTC
cdr3_aa: CASSQDALSYEQYF

clone_size: .
j_call: TRBJ1-1
v_call: TRBV6-2/TRBV6-3
d_call: TRBD1
cdr3_nt: TGTGCCAGCAGTTACAACACAGGGGGCATAACTGAAGCTTTCTTT
cdr3_aa: CASSYNTGGITEAFF

clone_size: once
j_call: TRBJ2-3
v_call: TRBV9
d_call: .
cdr3_nt: TGTGCCAGCAGCCACCCTAGCACAGATACGCAGTATTTT
cdr3_aa: CASSHPSTDTQYF

clone_size: .
j_call: TRBJ1-5
v_call: TRBV9
d_call: TRBD1
cdr3_nt: TGTGCCAGCAGCGTGGGACAGGGGCCCAATCAGCCCCAGCATTTT
cdr3_aa: CASSVGQGPNQPQHF

clone_size: .
j_call: TRBJ2-3
v_call: TRBV28
d_call: .
cdr3_nt: TGTGCCAGCAGATCCACAGATACGCAGTATTTT
cdr3_aa: CASRSTDTQYF

clone_size: .
j_call: TRBJ2-2
v_call: TRBV4-1
d_call: .
cdr3_nt: TGCGCCAGCAGCCAAGTACCAGGGGTGTCCGCCGGGGAGCTGTTTTTT
cdr3_aa: CASSQVPGVSAGELFF

clone_size: once
j_call: TRBJ1-2
v_call: TRBV6-5
d_call: TRBD1
cdr3_nt: TGTGCCAGCAGGGATACAGGGGTTGGTGGCTACACCTTC
cdr3_aa: CASRDTGVGGYTF

clone_size: once
j_call: TRBJ1-4
v_call: TRBV4-1
d_call: .
cdr3_nt: TGCGCCAGCAGCCAAGTGTCAGGGGTGTATGAAAAACTGTTTTTT
cdr3_aa: CASSQVSGVYEKLFF

clone_size: .
j_call: TRBJ1-2
v_call: TRBV19
d_call: TRBD1
cdr3_nt: TGTGCCAGTAGTACACAGGGGGATGGCTACACCTTC
cdr3_aa: CASSTQGDGYTF

clone_size: .
j_call: TRBJ2-7
v_call: TRBV27
d_call: TRBD1
cdr3_nt: TGTGCCAGCAGCGGGGCCCCGGACAGGGCCTACGAGCAGTACTTC
cdr3_aa: CASSGAPDRAYEQYF

clone_size: .
j_call: TRBJ1-1
v_call: TRBV7-2
d_call: .
cdr3_nt: TGTGCCAGCAGCTTAATAGGGGCCGGCACTGAAGCTTTCTTT
cdr3_aa: CASSLIGAGTEAFF

clone_size: .
j_call: TRBJ1-2
v_call: TRBV7-6
d_call: .
cdr3_nt: TGTGCCAGCAGCTTAAGTTTCGGGCAGGGTGGCTATGGCTACACCTTC
cdr3_aa: CASSLSFGQGGYGYTF

clone_size: .
j_call: TRBJ1-1
v_call: TRBV19
d_call: .
cdr3_nt: TGTGCCAGTAGTAGCCCGGGGGGGGCGTTCACTGAAGCTTTCTTT
cdr3_aa: CASSSPGGAFTEAFF

clone_size: .
j_call: TRBJ2-2
v_call: TRBV14
d_call: .
cdr3_nt: TGTGCCAGCAGCCAAGAAGGGCAGCCCACCGGGGAGCTGTTTTTT
cdr3_aa: CASSQEGQPTGELFF